Given below is one T cell receptor (beta chain) in context. The trim removed 4 bases at V and 4 bases at J, leaving 4 bases unmatched. The CDR3 is made up of 13 amino acids. Germline V gives CDR1 SNHLY, CDR2 FYNNEI. In the authors' workflow: Reference gene primers were amplified, and this amplification served to estimate nucleated cell counts. Clones were sequenced by immunoSEQ multiplex PCR, and TCRdb holds only the in-frame ones, with some missing. V, J and clone size are those of that table, while D and trimming were read from the DNA. The sample includes around 140,000 clones, around 72% of them seen just once. The sample is drawn from a study of blood T cell repertoires in COVID-19. About the study: Acute and convalescent COVID-19 samples came from the United States, Italy and Spain. Sources were T cells, B-cell-depleted T cells, or PBMCs; the material itself was cDNA or gDNA.

The source material was peripheral blood. This TCR was sampled from a woman aged 55 to 70 with acute or convalescent COVID-19. The chain has TRBV2 and TRBJ2-7; 7 nucleotides agree with TRBD2. The CDR3 here is CASSATSRYEQYF. The CDR3 coding sequence is TGTGCCAGCAGTGCGACTAGCCGATACGAGCAGTACTTC.